The 26 T cell receptor beta chains in this list originate from one sample, sequenced in a study of Graves' ophthalmopathy and Graves' hyperthyroidism. From RNA, the CDR3 regions of TCR beta chains were amplified and sequenced. After a first-round RT-PCR with HTBI primers, a second-round multiplex PCR was run. TCRdb re-called the multiplex PCR reads with MiXCR, one entry per CDR3 protein. Of around 400,000 distinct CDR3 sequences listed, roughly 20% are singletons. Sequenced: peripheral blood. The receptors here all came from a young woman with stable Graves' hyperthyroidism.

Turning to this clonotype: Mismatch with germline at one junction end may stem from a read error. This chain links TRBV7-9 with TRBJ2-1; D gene uncertain. Germline V gene data show CDR1 as SEHNR and CDR2 as FQNEAQ (reference sequence). There are 12 residues in the CDR3. The CDR3 coding sequence is TGTGCCAGCAGCCCAGTCGTCTATGAGAAGTTCTTC. Translating gives CASSPVVYEKFF. Full variable domain (missing parts from reference TRBV7-9 and TRBJ2-1): DTGVSQNPRHKITKRGQNVTFRCDPISEHNRLYWYRQTLGQGPEFLTYFQNEAQLEKSRLLSDRFSAERPKGSFSTLEIQRTEQGDSAMYLCASSPVVYEKFFGPGTRLTVL.

In this sample, this clonotype turned up many times. The junction and the germline gene differ at one end; a read error may be behind it. The chain carries TRBV5-1 and TRBJ2-4; possibly TRBD1 for D (5 bases). The CDR3 is made up of 15 amino acids. The germline V gene has CDR1 SGHRS and CDR2 YFSETQ. In DNA, the CDR3 is TGCGCCAGCAGCTCGAATATAGGGGCGGAAAACATTAAGTACTTC. It encodes CASSSNIGAENIKYF.

The chain uses TRBV5-1 and TRBJ2-2; D is unclear. CDR1 and CDR2 (germline): SGHRS, YFSETQ. The ends were cut back, 6 bases at V and 5 bases at J, with 14 bases in the middle. This CDR3 is 14 amino acids long. CDR3 in amino acids: CASNLAEGTGELFF. CDR3 sequence (DNA): TGCGCCAGCAACTTAGCCGAAGGGACCGGGGAGCTGTTTTTT.

The V gene is TRBV18, the J gene TRBJ1-1; TRBD1 matches at 9 bases. The CDR3 has 17 residues. J lost 1 base, V lost 5 bases, and 11 bases had no gene match. Germline CDR1 KGHSH, CDR2 LQKENI. CDR3 loop: CASSSFRGGQGNTEAFF. The CDR3 coding sequence is TGTGCCAGCTCATCGTTCCGAGGGGGACAGGGGAACACTGAAGCTTTCTTT. Filled out from reference TRBV18 and TRBJ1-1, the complete variable domain reads NAGVMQNPRHLVRRRGQEARLRCSPMKGHSHVYWYRQLPEEGLKFMVYLQKENIIDESGMPKERFSAEFPKEGPSILRIQQVVRGDSAAYFCASSSFRGGQGNTEAFFGQGTRLTVV.

This clonotype was detected many times. The CDR3, as DNA: TGTGCCAGTAGTATAGAACTCCGGACGATCTACGAGCAGTACTTC. It translates to CASSIELRTIYEQYF. V and J are TRBV19 and TRBJ2-7; D not certain. V gave up 0 bases and J gave up 3 bases, with 12 bases separating them. There are 15 residues in the CDR3. Germline V CDR1 and CDR2: LNHDA, SQIVND (reference sequence).

Regarding this clonotype: A much larger clonotype is one base distant, so this may be a read error. CDR3 bases: TGTGCCAGCAGCCAAGCAGGATCAGGAAACACCACATATTTT. Translating it yields CASSQAGSGNTTYF. This rearrangement joins TRBV14 to TRBJ1-3; D call uncertain. CDR3 length equals 14 residues. Germline-derived CDR1 and CDR2 are SGHDN and FVKESK.

This clonotype was detected many times. The chain is built from TRBV2 and TRBJ2-7; 7 nucleotides agree with TRBD1. V shed 4 bases, J shed 0 bases, and the junction held 6 bases outside the gene matches. CDR3 length equals 15 residues. Germline-derived CDR1 and CDR2 are SNHLY and FYNNEI. The CDR3 nucleotides are TGTGCCAGCAGTGTGGACAGGACCCTCTCCTACGAGCAGTACTTC. As protein: CASSVDRTLSYEQYF.

This clonotype was counted ten times or more. V and J are TRBV7-6 and TRBJ2-5; 8 nucleotides match TRBD2. The CDR3 runs 16 residues. V shed 0 bases and J 1 base; nucleotides not matched to a gene: 4. The germline CDR1 and CDR2 sequences are SGHVS and FNYEAQ. The CDR3, as DNA: TGTGCCAGCAGCTTAGCCCCCGGGGGGGTCCAAGAGACCCAGTACTTC. This codes for CASSLAPGGVQETQYF. Variable domain in full (rest from reference TRBV7-6 and TRBJ2-5): GAGVSQSPRYKVTKRGQDVALRCDPISGHVSLYWYRQALGQGPEFLTYFNYEAQQDKSGLPNDRFSAERPEGSISTLTIQRTEQRDSAMYRCASSLAPGGVQETQYFGPGTRLLVL.

This clonotype was found many times. The chain has TRBV6-2 or TRBV6-3 and TRBJ1-5; TRBD1 is a possible D gene (6 bases). Per the germline V gene, CDR1 is MNHEY and CDR2 is SVGEGT. The ends were cut back, 6 bases at V and 4 bases at J, with 13 bases in the middle. CDR3 length: 14 amino acids. The CDR3: CASSRTAQNQPQHF. The DNA of the CDR3 is TGTGCCAGCAGCCGGACAGCCCAAAATCAGCCCCAGCATTTT.

The chain recombines TRBV6-1 with TRBJ1-5; 10 bases are shared with TRBD1. The V segment lost 8 bases and the J segment 6 bases; nucleotides outside the gene matches: 10. Per the germline V gene, CDR1 is MNHNS and CDR2 is SASEGT. The CDR3 is 15 amino acids. The DNA for the CDR3 is TGTGCCAGCGGACCCGGGACAGGGGAAACTCAGCCCCAGCATTTT. Protein sequence: CASGPGTGETQPQHF.

There are many counts of this clonotype. This rearrangement joins TRBV5-1 to TRBJ1-1; 8 nucleotides line up with TRBD1. V lost 5 bases and J lost 3; bases outside the gene matches: 12. CDR3 length: 16 residues. Looked up from germline, CDR1 is SGHRS and CDR2 is YFSETQ. The CDR3 spells CASSYTGGPSDTEAFF. As DNA, the CDR3 is TGCGCCAGCAGTTATACAGGGGGGCCTTCGGACACTGAAGCTTTCTTT.

Many counts were recorded for this clonotype. V gene TRBV2 combines with J gene TRBJ2-5, with 8 bases identical to TRBD2. The CDR3 has 16 residues. CDR1 is SNHLY and CDR2 is FYNNEI in the germline V gene. Trimming removed 6 bases from V and 0 bases from J; junction bases left unmatched: 9. CDR3 sequence: CASSPILADHQETQYF. The CDR3 DNA sequence: TGTGCCAGCAGCCCAATACTAGCGGACCACCAAGAGACCCAGTACTTC.

This clonotype was counted a few times. This CDR3 is CASSSRTASNIQYF. DNA for the CDR3: TGTGCCAGCAGTTCCCGGACAGCGTCAAACATTCAGTACTTC. V and J are TRBV28 and TRBJ2-4; TRBD1 might be the D (6 bases). CDR1 and CDR2 (germline): MDHEN, SYDVKM. This CDR3 region has 14 residues. Between the trimmed V and J ends, which lost 4 bases and 6 bases, there was a span of 13 bases.

The genes are TRBV28 and TRBJ2-7; maybe TRBD1 (6 bases). Germline V gene lookup returns CDR1 MDHEN and CDR2 SYDVKM. The CDR3 has 12 amino acids. The germline V and J ends were trimmed by 5 bases and 12 bases, with 17 bases remaining between them. The CDR3 DNA is TGTGCCAGCAGTGGTCCAAACAGGGAGTTGTACTTC. It is translated as CASSGPNRELYF.

This clonotype was recorded many times. This rearrangement joins TRBV11-2 to TRBJ1-5; 10 bases are a match to TRBD1. The germline CDR1 and CDR2 sequences are SGHAT and FQNNGV. The ends lost 4 bases at V and 2 bases at J; junction bases unmatched: 5. This CDR3 is built from 16 residues. The CDR3 bases are TGTGCCAGCAGCTCAGACAGGGGGCAAGGCAATCAGCCCCAGCATTTT. Protein: CASSSDRGQGNQPQHF.

This clonotype occurred many times. The CDR3 loop is CASSFGRRIAKNIQYF. The CDR3 DNA sequence: TGTGCCAGCAGTTTTGGTAGGAGGATAGCCAAAAACATTCAGTACTTC. This sequence joins TRBV28 and TRBJ2-4, with D perhaps TRBD2 (5 bases). Trimming cost V 3 bases and J 0 bases, with 12 bases left between them. The CDR3 has 16 residues. The germline CDR1 and CDR2 sequences are MDHEN and SYDVKM.

The rearrangement uses TRBV6-1 and TRBJ2-5; no clear D gene. The CDR3 loop spans 14 amino acids. The V gene lost 3 bases and the J gene lost 4 bases, with 12 bases spanning the gap. In germline, CDR1 is MNHNS, CDR2 SASEGT. Here the CDR3 reads CASSDGSNRETQYF. The CDR3 DNA reads TGTGCCAGCAGTGACGGGTCCAACCGAGAGACCCAGTACTTC.

The sample holds many counts of this clonotype. The chain employs TRBV28 and TRBJ1-1; the D gene is possibly TRBD1 (5 bases). V was cut by 5 bases and J by 7 bases, with 14 bases left in between. The CDR3 length is 13 residues. CDR1 and CDR2 (germline): MDHEN, SYDVKM. The CDR3 reads CASSGTAHFEAFF. In nucleotides, the CDR3 is TGTGCCAGCAGTGGGACCGCACATTTTGAAGCTTTCTTT.

In DNA form, the CDR3 reads TGTGCCAGCAGGACAGGGAACACCTCTGGAAACACCATATATTTT. Its protein is CASRTGNTSGNTIYF. The V call is TRBV12-3 or TRBV12-4, the J call TRBJ1-3; 7 bases fit TRBD1. There are 15 residues in the CDR3. V shed 6 bases and J 0 bases; nucleotides not matched to a gene: 5.

This clonotype showed up many times. The CDR3 nucleotides are TGCGCCAGCAGTGACGGCGGGAGCAAGCAGACCCAGTACTTC. Residues: CASSDGGSKQTQYF. V gene TRBV10-1 combines with J gene TRBJ2-5; 7 bases map to TRBD2. The CDR3 is made up of 14 amino acids. V trimming: 3 bases; J trimming: 6 bases; junction bases outside the gene matches: 7. The germline CDR1 and CDR2 sequences are WNHNN and SYGVQD (reference sequence).

This clonotype has ten or more counts. V gene TRBV24-1 combines with J gene TRBJ2-5; 10 bases are shared with TRBD1. The CDR3 totals 16 residues. Germline trimming cut 4 bases from V and 0 bases from J; bases unmatched to any gene: 4. Germline assignment: CDR1 KGHDR and CDR2 SFDVKD. The CDR3 sequence: CATSETGTGDQETQYF. The DNA for the CDR3 is TGTGCCACCAGTGAGACCGGGACAGGGGACCAAGAGACCCAGTACTTC.

The rearrangement links TRBV15 to TRBJ2-5; 7 bases fit TRBD1. The CDR3 is 17 amino acids. CDR1 and CDR2 from the germline V gene are LNHNV and YYDKDF (reference sequence). The junction had 18 bases not matched to a gene; V was cut back by 6 bases and J by 5 bases. The CDR3 DNA reads as TGTGCCACCAGTACCCGAGGGGCAGGGGGAATCGGGGAGACCCAGTACTTC. Translating gives CATSTRGAGGIGETQYF.

This clonotype has at least ten counts. V is TRBV18 and J is TRBJ2-7; 9 nucleotides match TRBD1. Trimming at V came to 3 bases and at J to 0 bases, leaving 9 bases not matched to a gene. The length of the CDR3 is 17 residues. CDR1 KGHSH and CDR2 LQKENI come from the germline V gene. The DNA for the CDR3 is TGTGCCAGCTCACCCTTGGACAGGGGACGGAGCTCCTACGAGCAGTACTTC. Protein: CASSPLDRGRSSYEQYF.

This clonotype was counted many times. The genes are TRBV29-1 and TRBJ2-7; D remains unclear. This CDR3 is built from 15 residues. V was clipped by 4 bases and J by 0 bases, with 16 bases between them. Germline CDR1 is SQVTM and CDR2 is ANQGSEA. This CDR3 is CSVVSAPSGSYEQYF. The CDR3 bases are TGCAGCGTTGTTTCGGCCCCTTCGGGCTCCTACGAGCAGTACTTC.

The chain recombines TRBV6-1 with TRBJ1-2; 7 bases are shared with TRBD1. The CDR3 contains 16 residues. Unmatched junction bases numbered 14, after V lost 6 bases and J lost 4 bases. CDR1 MNHNS and CDR2 SASEGT come from the germline V gene. The CDR3 nucleotides read TGTGCCAGCAGCCGGGGACAGCGGACGATGGGCTATGGCTACACCTTC. As protein: CASSRGQRTMGYGYTF.

The gene calls are TRBV20-1 and TRBJ1-2; D gene uncertain. CDR1 and CDR2 (germline): DFQATT, SNEGSKA (reference sequence). This CDR3 contains 13 residues. V lost 0 bases and J 2 bases, leaving 7 bases between the germline ends. The CDR3 sequence is CSARDLINYGYTF. CDR3 nucleotide sequence: TGCAGTGCTAGAGATCTGATAAACTATGGCTACACCTTC.